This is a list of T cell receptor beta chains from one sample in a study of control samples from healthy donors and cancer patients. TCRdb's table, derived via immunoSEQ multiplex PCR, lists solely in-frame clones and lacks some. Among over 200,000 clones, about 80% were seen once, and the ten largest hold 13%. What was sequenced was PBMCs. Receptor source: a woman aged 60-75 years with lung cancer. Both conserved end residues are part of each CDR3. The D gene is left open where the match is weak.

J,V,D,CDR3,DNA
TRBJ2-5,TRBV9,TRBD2,CASSVGPQAGGQETQYF,TGTGCCAGCAGCGTAGGCCCCCAAGCGGGAGGCCAAGAGACCCAGTACTTC
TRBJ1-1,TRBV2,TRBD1,CASKTGVDEAFF,TGTGCCAGCAAGACAGGGGTTGATGAAGCTTTCTTT
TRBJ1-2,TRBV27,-,CASSQGRGYTF,TGTGCCAGCAGTCAAGGACGGGGCTACACCTTC
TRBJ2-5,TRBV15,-,CATSRPGAVGEKETQYF,TGTGCCACCAGCAGACCCGGGGCGGTTGGGGAAAAAGAGACCCAGTACTTC
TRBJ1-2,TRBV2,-,CASSKYEGDSTYGYTF,TGTGCCAGCAGTAAGTACGAGGGGGACTCCACCTATGGCTACACCTTC
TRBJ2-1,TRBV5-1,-,CASSTGTYNEQFF,TGCGCCAGCAGCACCGGGACTTACAATGAGCAGTTCTTC
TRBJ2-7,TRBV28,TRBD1,CASSYQTGPTYEQYF,TGTGCCAGCAGTTATCAGACAGGGCCAACCTACGAGCAGTACTTC
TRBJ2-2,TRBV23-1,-,CASSLLFAGELFF,TGCGCCAGCAGTCTTTTATTCGCCGGGGAGCTGTTTTTT
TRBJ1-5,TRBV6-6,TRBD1,CASSYSGQSNQPQHF,TGTGCCAGCAGTTACTCGGGACAGAGCAATCAGCCCCAGCATTTT
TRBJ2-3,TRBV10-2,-,CASSRTDTQYF,TGCGCCAGCAGCCGCACAGATACGCAGTATTTT